These 18 T cell receptor beta chains share one sample of origin, sequenced in a study of Ad26.COV2.S vaccination and SARS-CoV-2 variants. Treatment of the sample: roughly 20 received Ad26.COV2.S at low or high dose, single or two shots; about 5 received placebo; per-sample allocation not given. The samples were gathered on day 63 after the first injection of vaccine or placebo. TCRdb's copy holds only in-frame clones and misses some; the assay was immunoSEQ multiplex PCR. The sample comprises 410,000 or so clones, 92% of which are singletons, and about 1.6% rests with the top ten. The sequencing here drew on peripheral blood, taken in a trial of Ad26.COV2.S vaccine versus placebo. Source of these receptors: a person aged 18-60 years who received the Ad26.COV2.S COVID-19 vaccine or a placebo.

The CDR3 loop reads CASSLGSFSNQPQHF. Here the CDR3 DNA reads TGTGCCAGCAGCTTAGGTAGTTTTAGCAATCAGCCCCAGCATTTT. This chain uses TRBV7-2 with TRBJ1-5; D remains ambiguous. The germline gives CDR1 SGHTA, CDR2 FQGNSA. V shed 1 base and J shed 0 bases, with 7 bases lying between them. The CDR3 is made up of 15 amino acids. Full variable domain (missing parts from reference TRBV7-2 and TRBJ1-5): GAGVSQSPSNKVTEKGKDVELRCDPISGHTALYWYRQSLGQGLEFLIYFQGNSAPDKSGLPSDRFSAERTGGSVSTLTIQRTQQEDSAVYLCASSLGSFSNQPQHFGDGTRLSIL.

The chain joins TRBV30 to TRBJ1-6; 9 bases are a match to TRBD1. CDR1 and CDR2 (germline): GTSNPN, SVGIG (reference sequence). V trimming: 1 base; J trimming: 8 bases; junction bases outside the gene matches: 0. The CDR3 is 13 amino acids. The CDR3 bases are TGTGCCTGGAGTGGGGACAGGGATTCACCCCTCCACTTT. It is translated as CAWSGDRDSPLHF.

This clone occurred once. The chain carries TRBV9 and TRBJ1-3; 7 nucleotides line up with TRBD1. Trimming at V came to 1 base and at J to 0 bases, leaving 7 bases not matched to a gene. Germline loops: CDR1 SGDLS, CDR2 YYNGEE. This CDR3 contains 17 residues. The CDR3 bases are TGTGCCAGCAGCGTACGGGACAGCCTCCACTCTGGAAACACCATATATTTT. This codes for CASSVRDSLHSGNTIYF.

This CDR3 is CASKDYMNTEAFF. DNA of the CDR3: TGTGCCAGCAAGGACTACATGAACACTGAAGCTTTCTTT. V and J are TRBV2 and TRBJ1-1; no definite D call. With 7 bases removed from V and 0 bases from J, the gap between germline ends came to 9 bases. This CDR3 spans 13 amino acids. Looked up from germline, CDR1 is SNHLY and CDR2 is FYNNEI.

The chain has TRBV11-3 and TRBJ1-3; possible D gene TRBD1, 5 bases. Between the trimmed V and J ends, which lost 4 bases and 4 bases, there was a span of 14 bases. Looked up from germline, CDR1 is SGHNT and CDR2 is YENEEA. The CDR3 is 15 amino acids. The CDR3 bases are TGTGCCAGCAGCTCGGGACCCCAGTCCGGAAACACCATATATTTT. It encodes CASSSGPQSGNTIYF. The entire variable domain, with the rest obtained from reference TRBV11-3 and TRBJ1-3, is as follows: EAGVVQSPRYKIIEKKQPVAFWCNPISGHNTLYWYLQNLGQGPELLIRYENEEAVDDSQLPKDRFSAERLKGVDSTLKIQPAELGDSAVYLCASSSGPQSGNTIYFGEGSWLTVV.

CDR3 sequence (DNA): TGTGCCTCCCTTGACAGGGGGCTTTGGGATGAGCAGTTCTTC. Amino acids: CASLDRGLWDEQFF. The chain couples TRBV30 to TRBJ2-1; 10 bases are a match to TRBD1. Germline trimming cut 7 bases from V and 8 bases from J; bases unmatched to any gene: 11. This CDR3 spans 14 amino acids. CDR1 GTSNPN and CDR2 SVGIG come from the germline V gene (reference sequence).

V and J are TRBV3-1 (or the pseudogene TRBV3-2) and TRBJ2-7; D call uncertain. The CDR3 contains 14 residues. The V gene's germline CDR1 is LGHDT and CDR2 YNNKEL (reference sequence). The germline V and J ends were trimmed by 1 base and 3 bases, with 10 bases remaining between them. CDR3 DNA: TGTGCCAGCAGCCAAGGTGTGGGGAACTACGAGCAGTACTTC. It is translated as CASSQGVGNYEQYF.

This chain uses TRBV18 with TRBJ1-4; D remains ambiguous. Per the germline V gene, CDR1 is KGHSH and CDR2 is LQKENI. This CDR3 region has 15 residues. V lost 3 bases, J lost 5 bases, and 13 bases lay in between. CDR3 DNA sequence: TGTGCCAGCTCACCCTCGGGGTCTCTAAATGAAAAACTGTTTTTT. It translates to CASSPSGSLNEKLFF.

The V and J genes are TRBV7-9 and TRBJ1-1; weak D call: TRBD1 (5 bases). CDR3 length: 14 amino acids. From germline, CDR1 is SEHNR and CDR2 FQNEAQ (reference sequence). Trimming removed 5 bases at V and 0 bases at J, with 10 bases between. CDR3 in amino acids: CASSPTELNTEAFF. Written as DNA, the CDR3 is TGTGCCAGCAGCCCGACAGAGTTGAACACTGAAGCTTTCTTT.

As concerns this clone: Other DNA sequences in the sample encode the same CDR3. In nucleotides, the CDR3 is TGTGCCAGTAGTATCTTGGGTGGCAATCAGCCCCAGCATTTT. This gives the protein CASSILGGNQPQHF. The chain has TRBV19 and TRBJ1-5; D remains ambiguous. V shed 3 bases and J shed 2 bases, with 8 bases lying between them. In germline, CDR1 is LNHDA, CDR2 SQIVND (reference sequence). The CDR3 runs to 14 residues.

Only a few counts were recorded for this clone. The chain is built from TRBV4-1 and TRBJ1-5, with a possible D match to TRBD1 (5 bases). Trimming removed 1 base at V and 1 base at J, with 14 bases between. CDR3 length equals 17 residues. CDR1 and CDR2 (germline): MGHRA, YSYEKL. The CDR3 here is CASSQVKGDGSNQPQHF. The CDR3 coding sequence is TGCGCCAGCAGCCAAGTGAAAGGGGACGGAAGCAATCAGCCCCAGCATTTT.

The rearrangement joins TRBV6-5 to TRBJ1-6; no clear D. The V gene's germline CDR1 is MNHEY and CDR2 SVGAGI. With 8 bases removed from V and 7 bases from J, the gap between germline ends came to 12 bases. This CDR3 region has 13 residues. The CDR3: CASHRAGNSPLHF. CDR3 DNA: TGTGCCAGCCATCGTGCCGGCAATTCACCCCTCCACTTT.

This chain uses TRBV4-3 with TRBJ2-1; 7 positions agree with TRBD2. With 0 bases clipped from V and 1 base from J, the junction kept 12 bases outside the gene matches. CDR1 and CDR2 (germline): LGHNA, YSLEER. This CDR3 is built from 19 residues. The CDR3 coding sequence is TGCGCCAGCAGCCAAGACAGCCCGAGGGGCGGGGGTTCCTACAATGAGCAGTTCTTC. Amino acid sequence: CASSQDSPRGGGSYNEQFF.

This chain connects TRBV10-1 to TRBJ2-1; 7 bases align to TRBD2. The CDR3 contains 15 residues. Germline V gene lookup returns CDR1 WNHNN and CDR2 SYGVQD (reference sequence). With 5 bases clipped from V and 1 base from J, the junction kept 5 bases outside the gene matches. The CDR3 is CASSSAGKSYNEQFF. The CDR3 coding sequence is TGCGCCAGCAGTTCAGCGGGAAAATCCTACAATGAGCAGTTCTTC.

The V and J genes are TRBV4-3 and TRBJ2-7, with D possibly TRBD1 on 6 matching bases. The CDR3 length is 15 residues. Trimming shortened V by 4 bases and J by 2 bases, and 15 bases separated the two germline ends. Germline assignment: CDR1 LGHNA and CDR2 YSLEER. The CDR3 loop reads CASSRKGPGAYEQYF. Written as DNA, the CDR3 is TGCGCCAGCAGCCGTAAAGGGCCAGGGGCCTACGAGCAGTACTTC.

The chain combines TRBV7-2 with TRBJ2-1, with 7 bases lining up with TRBD1. With V trimmed by 4 bases and J by 8 bases, 5 bases remained unmatched. This CDR3 comprises 13 residues. CDR1 and CDR2 (germline): SGHTA, FQGNSA. The CDR3 coding sequence is TGTGCCAGCAGCTCGGGACAGTCATATGAGCAGTTCTTC. Translation: CASSSGQSYEQFF.

The chain is built from TRBV15 and TRBJ2-1; no clear D gene. Trimming cost V 0 bases and J 9 bases, with 9 bases left between them. Germline V lookup: CDR1 LNHNV, CDR2 YYDKDF (reference sequence). This CDR3 is built from 13 residues. The DNA of the CDR3 is TGTGCCACCAGCAGAGATCAGGCCGGTGAGCAGTTCTTC. Amino acids: CATSRDQAGEQFF.

Only a few counts were recorded for this clone. The DNA for the CDR3 is TGTGCCAGCAGCGGACTAGCGGGGGGGGATACGCAGTATTTT. Its protein is CASSGLAGGDTQYF. The genes are TRBV6-4 and TRBJ2-3; 15 nucleotides agree with TRBD2. Germline V gene lookup returns CDR1 MRHNA and CDR2 SNTAGT. The CDR3 covers 14 residues. The ends lost 6 bases at V and 6 bases at J; junction bases unmatched: 1.